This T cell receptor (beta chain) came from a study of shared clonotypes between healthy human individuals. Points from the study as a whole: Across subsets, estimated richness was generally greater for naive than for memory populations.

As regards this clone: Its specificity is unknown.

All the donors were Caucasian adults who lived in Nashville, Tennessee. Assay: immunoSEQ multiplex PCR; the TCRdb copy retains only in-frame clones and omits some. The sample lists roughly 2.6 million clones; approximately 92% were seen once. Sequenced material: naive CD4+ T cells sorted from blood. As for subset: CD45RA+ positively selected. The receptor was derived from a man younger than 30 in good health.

CDR3 loop: CASRQGGGSPEAFF. The CDR3, as DNA: TGTGCCAGCAGGCAAGGGGGAGGGTCTCCTGAAGCTTTCTTT. The chain is built from TRBV2 and TRBJ1-1, with D maybe TRBD1 (6 bases). V was cut by 6 bases and J by 6 bases, with 17 bases left in between. The length of the CDR3 is 14 residues. From germline, CDR1 is SNHLY and CDR2 FYNNEI.